Presented here are 14 T cell receptor beta chains from one specimen sequenced in a study of blood T cell repertoires in COVID-19. Assay: immunoSEQ multiplex PCR; the TCRdb copy retains only in-frame clones and omits some. The sample shows about 140,000 clones, around nine tenths of them seen only once. Sequencing input: peripheral blood. All receptors come from a woman in her fifties or sixties with acute or convalescent COVID-19.

Only one count was recorded for this clone. The rearrangement links TRBV19 to TRBJ2-1, with a tentative D call TRBD1 (6 bases). V shed 5 bases and J shed 0 bases, with 8 bases lying between them. The germline gives CDR1 LNHDA, CDR2 SQIVND (reference sequence). The CDR3 is made up of 14 amino acids. The CDR3 loop reads CASSYRASYNEQFF. Here the CDR3 DNA reads TGTGCCAGTAGTTACAGGGCCTCCTACAATGAGCAGTTCTTC.

This clone was seen once. The gene calls are TRBV11-2 and TRBJ1-6; no firm D call. Trimming took 0 bases from V and 3 from J, leaving 6 bases between them. This CDR3 contains 15 residues. Germline V gene sequence: CDR1 SGHAT, CDR2 FQNNGV. CDR3 in DNA: TGTGCCAGCAGCTTAGAGGGCAGCTATAATTCACCCCTCCACTTT. This codes for CASSLEGSYNSPLHF.

The genes are TRBV9 and TRBJ1-6, with a possible D match to TRBD1 (5 bases). V shed 0 bases and J shed 10 bases, with 8 bases lying between them. Per the germline V gene, CDR1 is SGDLS and CDR2 is YYNGEE. The CDR3 contains 13 residues. Here the CDR3 reads CASSVVGQSPLHF. The CDR3, as DNA: TGTGCCAGCAGCGTAGTGGGGCAATCACCCCTCCACTTT.

The chain is built from TRBV27 and TRBJ2-3; TRBD2 is a possible D gene (6 bases). Germline CDR1 reads MNHEY; CDR2 reads SMNVEV (reference sequence). Trimming took 3 bases from V and 4 from J, leaving 8 bases between them. This CDR3 region has 13 residues. The DNA for the CDR3 is TGTGCCAGCAGTTTTGCGGGGTCAGATACGCAGTATTTT. Residues: CASSFAGSDTQYF.

This rearrangement joins TRBV6-4 to TRBJ1-1; D is unresolved. Per germline, CDR1 MRHNA and CDR2 SNTAGT. There are 13 residues in the CDR3. Trimming removed 6 bases from V and 1 base from J, with 9 bases in between. The CDR3 here is CASRSAENTEAFF. DNA of the CDR3: TGTGCCAGCAGATCAGCGGAGAACACTGAAGCTTTCTTT.

This chain uses TRBV18 with TRBJ2-5, with D possibly being TRBD1 (6 bases). V was clipped by 3 bases and J by 4 bases, with 18 bases between them. CDR1 and CDR2 (germline): KGHSH, LQKENI. The CDR3 extends over 16 amino acids. The CDR3 loop reads CASSPFPPGQRETQYF. The DNA for the CDR3 is TGTGCCAGCTCACCTTTTCCTCCGGGACAAAGAGAGACCCAGTACTTC.

The chain combines TRBV28 with TRBJ1-1; TRBD1 agrees at 9 bases. The CDR3 length is 15 residues. CDR1 is MDHEN and CDR2 is SYDVKM in the germline V gene. V lost 3 bases to trimming and J lost 2 bases; unmatched junction nucleotides: 4. This chain's CDR3 is CASSFGTGLNTEAFF. DNA for the CDR3: TGTGCCAGCAGTTTCGGGACAGGGTTAAACACTGAAGCTTTCTTT.

This chain uses TRBV10-1 with TRBJ2-7; 8 nucleotides line up with TRBD2. From germline, CDR1 is WNHNN and CDR2 SYGVQD (reference sequence). This CDR3 is built from 13 residues. The trim removed 10 bases at V and 5 bases at J, leaving 10 bases unmatched. In DNA, the CDR3 is TGCGCCACTGGGACCGCGGGGGGCCACGAGCAGTACTTC. Translation: CATGTAGGHEQYF.

The V and J genes are TRBV6-6 and TRBJ2-1; 10 nucleotides align to TRBD2. There are 16 residues in the CDR3. J lost 5 bases, V lost 5 bases, and 9 bases had no gene match. Germline assignment: CDR1 MNHNY and CDR2 SVGAGI (reference sequence). CDR3 loop: CASSPNSGGPHNEQFF. CDR3 in DNA: TGTGCCAGCAGTCCAAATAGCGGGGGGCCCCACAATGAGCAGTTCTTC.

The V and J genes are TRBV4-1 and TRBJ1-5; no clear D gene. The CDR3 covers 12 residues. Germline V gives CDR1 MGHRA, CDR2 YSYEKL. V lost 3 bases, J lost 4 bases, and 4 bases lay in between. CDR3 DNA: TGCGCCAGCAGCCATCCTAATCAGCCCCAGCATTTT. It codes for CASSHPNQPQHF.

The chain carries TRBV27 and TRBJ2-1, with 7 nucleotides matching TRBD2. V lost 3 bases to trimming and J lost 13 bases; unmatched junction nucleotides: 15. CDR1 MNHEY and CDR2 SMNVEV come from the germline V gene (reference sequence). The CDR3 is 15 amino acids. CDR3 sequence reads: CASSLRGNQPGPQFF. Written as DNA, the CDR3 is TGTGCCAGCAGTTTGCGGGGGAATCAACCGGGACCTCAGTTCTTC.

The V gene is TRBV12-5, the J gene TRBJ1-5; D may be TRBD1 (5 bases). This CDR3 comprises 15 residues. Germline V gene data show CDR1 as LGHNT and CDR2 as FRNRAP. Trimming pared 2 bases from V and 7 bases from J, leaving 15 bases between. The CDR3 here is CASGLPGQERQPQHF. CDR3 bases: TGTGCTAGTGGTTTGCCCGGACAAGAGAGACAGCCCCAGCATTTT. The full variable domain, in which reference TRBV12-5 and TRBJ1-5 provide the parts outside the CDR3, is DARVTQTPRHKVTEMGQEVTMRCQPILGHNTVFWYRQTMMQGLELLAYFRNRAPLDDSGMPKDRFSAEMPDATLATLKIQPSEPRDSAVYFCASGLPGQERQPQHFGDGTRLSIL.

The chain couples TRBV7-9 to TRBJ2-7; 7 nucleotides align to TRBD1. This CDR3 region has 13 residues. Unmatched junction bases numbered 13, after V lost 10 bases and J lost 7 bases. The germline CDR1 and CDR2 sequences are SEHNR and FQNEAQ (reference sequence). CDR3 nucleotides: TGTGCCACCGACAGGGCCAACTTATGGGAGCAGTACTTC. Its translation is CATDRANLWEQYF.

The V call is TRBV2, the J call TRBJ1-5; D gene unclear. Trimming removed 2 bases at V and 0 bases at J, with 23 bases between. There are 20 residues in the CDR3. From germline, CDR1 is SNHLY and CDR2 FYNNEI. CDR3 bases: TGTGCCAGCAGTGAATCGGGCCGACTTATCGGGAAATATAGCAATCAGCCCCAGCATTTT. Translated: CASSESGRLIGKYSNQPQHF.